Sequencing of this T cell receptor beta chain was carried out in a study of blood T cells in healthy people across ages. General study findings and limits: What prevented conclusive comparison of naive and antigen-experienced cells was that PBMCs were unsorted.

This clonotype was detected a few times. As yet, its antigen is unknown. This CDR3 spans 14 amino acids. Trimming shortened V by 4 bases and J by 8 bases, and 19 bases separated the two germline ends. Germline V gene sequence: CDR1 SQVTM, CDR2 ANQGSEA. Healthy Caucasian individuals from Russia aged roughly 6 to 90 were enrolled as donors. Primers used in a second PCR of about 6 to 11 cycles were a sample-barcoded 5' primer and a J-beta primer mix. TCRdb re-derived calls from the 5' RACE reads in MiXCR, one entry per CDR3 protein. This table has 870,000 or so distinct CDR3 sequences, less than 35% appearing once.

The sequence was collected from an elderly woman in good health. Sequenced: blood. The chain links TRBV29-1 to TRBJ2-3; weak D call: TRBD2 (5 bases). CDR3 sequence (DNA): TGCAGCGTTGTGAGGAAAAACATCCGGGGTACGCAGTATTTT. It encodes CSVVRKNIRGTQYF.